This TCR beta chain was sequenced during a study of cytomegalovirus exposure and HLA in healthy donors. Findings of the study overall: Owing to their indistinguishability, certain V segments, notably TRBV6-2 and TRBV6-3, were excluded. In a later analysis, HLA-associated beta chains showed higher expansion and lower generation probabilities than comparable chains.

The PCR employed 60 Vbeta primers together with 13 Jbeta primers. The authors' processing: There were 70 million to 95 million unique TCR beta chains by a later count, and 10 million to 12 million of them were shared. Profiled with immunoSEQ multiplex PCR; TCRdb holds only in-frame clones, not every one. The DNA gave D and trimming, while V, J and clone size come from that table. The sample comprises 130,000 to 150,000 clones, roughly 80% of which are singletons, and 5.1% rests with the top ten. Per germline, CDR1 MNHNS and CDR2 SASEGT. The CDR3 loop spans 15 amino acids. Trimming pared 5 bases from V and 0 bases from J, leaving 11 bases between. Comments on this clone: Its cognate antigen is unknown.

Source material: PBMCs. This TCR was recovered from a male donor in good health and CMV-seronegative. The chain combines TRBV6-1 with TRBJ1-5; D ambiguous. The CDR3 nucleotides are TGTGCCAGCAGTATAACCCCACTTAGCAATCAGCCCCAGCATTTT. This codes for CASSITPLSNQPQHF.